The 16 T cell receptor beta chains presented below share a single source sample, sequenced in a study of T cell repertoires in cytomegalovirus infection. These receptors' targets are unknown. TCRdb reprocessed the reads via MiXCR and lists one record per CDR3 protein. The profile shows fewer than 850,000 distinct CDR3 sequences, 25% to 35% of them singletons. Sample: cultured CD8+ T cells from PBMCs, taken from culture after CMV antigen stimulation. The origin of the receptors is a human donor in good health (CMV status not recorded). Some clones in this sample may be carry-over from other donors' samples.

This clonotype was seen a handful of times. The V gene is TRBV28, the J gene TRBJ1-5; possibly TRBD1 for D (6 bases). Per germline, CDR1 MDHEN and CDR2 SYDVKM. The V end lost 4 bases, the J end lost 9 bases, and 19 bases lay between the germline ends. The CDR3 consists of 15 residues. For the CDR3, the DNA is TGTGCCAGCAGTTACACTACAGGGACCCCCCTGCCCCAGCATTTT. Translation: CASSYTTGTPLPQHF.

This clonotype turned up a few times. The gene calls are TRBV6-8 and TRBJ1-6; D is possibly TRBD1 (6 bases). The CDR3 covers 14 residues. CDR1 and CDR2 (germline): MNHGY, SAAAGT. V was cut by 2 bases and J by 8 bases, with 10 bases left in between. The CDR3 region has the DNA TGTGCCAGCAGTTACCAGGGGTCGGATTCACCCCTCCACTTT. It specifies CASSYQGSDSPLHF.

This clonotype was detected only a few times. The chain couples TRBV12-3 or TRBV12-4 to TRBJ1-1; D call uncertain. The CDR3 contains 12 residues. V was shortened by 3 bases and J by 10 bases, with 12 bases between the two germline ends. Written as DNA, the CDR3 is TGTGCCAGCAGTTTGAATAGGTGGGGAGCTTTCTTT. Translated: CASSLNRWGAFF.

This clonotype was detected a few times. The V and J genes are TRBV2 and TRBJ1-5; the match to TRBD1 covers 8 bases. The CDR3 contains 16 residues. J lost 11 bases, V lost 2 bases, and 14 bases had no gene match. The germline CDR1 and CDR2 sequences are SNHLY and FYNNEI. This CDR3 is CASSEPGQELRGAQHF. In DNA, the CDR3 is TGTGCCAGCAGTGAACCGGGACAGGAGCTACGAGGGGCCCAGCATTTT.

The chain is built from TRBV7-6 and TRBJ2-7; TRBD1 is a possible D gene (6 bases). The CDR3 has 15 residues. V gave up 5 bases and J gave up 3 bases, with 17 bases separating them. Germline-derived CDR1 and CDR2 are SGHVS and FNYEAQ. The CDR3 loop is CASSPSTGIGYEQYF. CDR3 bases: TGTGCCAGCAGCCCCTCAACAGGGATCGGCTACGAGCAGTACTTC.

This chain's CDR3 is CATSRARTGNREAFF. The CDR3 DNA reads as TGTGCCACCAGCAGAGCTAGGACAGGGAATCGGGAAGCTTTCTTT. The V gene is TRBV15, the J gene TRBJ1-1, with 8 bases matching TRBD1. Germline CDR1 and CDR2: LNHNV and YYDKDF (reference sequence). This CDR3 is 15 amino acids long. Unmatched junction bases numbered 9, after V lost 1 base and J lost 8 bases.

This clonotype has just a few counts. This chain joins TRBV12-3 or TRBV12-4 and TRBJ1-5, with D unresolved. Trimming removed 3 bases at V and 1 base at J, with 19 bases between. This CDR3 contains 18 residues. This CDR3 is CASSFITEMVNSNQPQHF. As DNA, the CDR3 is TGTGCCAGCAGTTTTATAACGGAGATGGTGAACAGCAATCAGCCCCAGCATTTT.

The gene calls are TRBV4-2 and TRBJ2-1; D might be TRBD2 (5 bases). The V and J ends lost 4 bases and 3 bases respectively, with 16 bases between them. The CDR3 totals 16 residues. The germline CDR1 and CDR2 sequences are LGHNA and YNFKEQ. For the CDR3, the DNA is TGTGCCAGCAGCCCTCCCCGGGGTGGCAGCTACAATGAGCAGTTCTTC. Its protein is CASSPPRGGSYNEQFF.

The chain combines TRBV12-3 or TRBV12-4 with TRBJ1-2; no clear D gene. CDR3 size: 8 residues. Trimming removed 5 bases at V and 13 bases at J, with 5 bases between. CDR3 sequence reads: CASSPGTF. CDR3 DNA: TGTGCCAGCAGTCCCGGCACCTTC.

The chain couples TRBV19 to TRBJ2-7; either TRBD1 or TRBD2 may fit D (5 bases each). V shed 3 bases and J shed 3 bases, with 12 bases lying between them. The length of the CDR3 is 14 residues. The germline gives CDR1 LNHDA, CDR2 SQIVND (reference sequence). The CDR3 region has the DNA TGTGCCAGTAGTATTGGGGGAATTAGCTACGAGCAGTACTTC. It encodes CASSIGGISYEQYF.

V gene TRBV11-3 combines with J gene TRBJ2-2; weak D call: TRBD2 (6 bases). Germline CDR1 reads SGHNT; CDR2 reads YENEEA. This CDR3 has 14 residues. V lost 5 bases, J lost 7 bases, and 14 bases lay in between. CDR3 region: CASSPYAGNGELFF. For the CDR3, the DNA is TGTGCCAGCAGCCCCTATGCGGGAAACGGGGAGCTGTTTTTT.

Only a few counts were recorded for this clonotype. The J gene is TRBJ2-4, the V gene TRBV3-1; TRBD2 matches at 16 bases. This CDR3 comprises 16 residues. V was clipped by 3 bases and J by 11 bases; unmatched bases: 7. In germline, CDR1 is LGHDT, CDR2 YNNKEL (reference sequence). CDR3 coding DNA: TGTGCCAGCAGCCAGGTCACCGGGACTAGCGGGGGGGTTCAGTACTTC. Its protein product is CASSQVTGTSGGVQYF.

This clonotype turned up a few times. The J gene is TRBJ2-7, the V gene TRBV7-6; D is perhaps TRBD1 (6 bases). Germline V gene data show CDR1 as SGHVS and CDR2 as FNYEAQ. The CDR3 extends over 12 amino acids. V lost 1 base, J lost 5 bases, and 6 bases lay in between. Written as DNA, the CDR3 is TGTGCCAGCAGCTTAGGGGGGCACGAGCAGTACGTC. Translating gives CASSLGGHEQYV.

The rearrangement joins TRBV2 to TRBJ1-3, with D possibly TRBD1 on 5 matching bases. The CDR3 spans 13 residues. The V end was cut by 8 bases, the J end by 4 bases, with 12 bases between. Germline CDR1 is SNHLY and CDR2 is FYNNEI. CDR3 sequence: CASPGGGGNTIYF. The CDR3 DNA is TGTGCCAGCCCCGGGGGGGGAGGAAACACCATATATTTT.

The chain recombines TRBV12-3 or TRBV12-4 with TRBJ2-2; no firm D call. Trimming stripped 7 bases from V and 5 bases from J, with 23 bases between. The CDR3 totals 17 residues. CDR3 nucleotide sequence: TGTGCCAGCACCCCATCTTCACCGGGCGCCACTACCGGGGAGCTGTTTTTT. As protein: CASTPSSPGATTGELFF.

This clonotype was counted only a few times. The gene calls are TRBV12-3 or TRBV12-4 and TRBJ1-2; possible D gene TRBD1, 5 bases. The CDR3 is 18 amino acids. V was clipped by 3 bases and J by 7 bases, with 27 bases between them. CDR3 coding DNA: TGTGCCAGCAGTTTGGCCCTCCGGGGAACAGGCCTTCATAGTGGCTACACCTTC. Residues: CASSLALRGTGLHSGYTF.